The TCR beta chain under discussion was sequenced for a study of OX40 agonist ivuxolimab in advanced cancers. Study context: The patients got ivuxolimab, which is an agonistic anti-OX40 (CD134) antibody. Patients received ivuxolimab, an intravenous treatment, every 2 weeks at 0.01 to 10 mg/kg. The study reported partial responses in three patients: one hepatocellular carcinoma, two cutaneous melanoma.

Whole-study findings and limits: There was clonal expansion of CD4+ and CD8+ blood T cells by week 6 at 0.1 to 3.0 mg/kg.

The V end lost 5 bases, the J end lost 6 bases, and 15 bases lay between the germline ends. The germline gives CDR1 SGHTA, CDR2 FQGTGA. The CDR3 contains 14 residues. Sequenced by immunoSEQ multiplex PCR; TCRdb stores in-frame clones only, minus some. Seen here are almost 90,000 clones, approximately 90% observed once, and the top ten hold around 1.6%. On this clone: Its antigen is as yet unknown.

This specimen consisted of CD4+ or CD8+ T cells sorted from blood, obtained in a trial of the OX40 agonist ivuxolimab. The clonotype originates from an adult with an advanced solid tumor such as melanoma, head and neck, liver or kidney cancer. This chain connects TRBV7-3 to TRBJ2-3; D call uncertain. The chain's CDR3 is CASSPHSGWDTQYF. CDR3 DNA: TGTGCCAGCAGCCCCCATTCTGGTTGGGATACGCAGTATTTT.